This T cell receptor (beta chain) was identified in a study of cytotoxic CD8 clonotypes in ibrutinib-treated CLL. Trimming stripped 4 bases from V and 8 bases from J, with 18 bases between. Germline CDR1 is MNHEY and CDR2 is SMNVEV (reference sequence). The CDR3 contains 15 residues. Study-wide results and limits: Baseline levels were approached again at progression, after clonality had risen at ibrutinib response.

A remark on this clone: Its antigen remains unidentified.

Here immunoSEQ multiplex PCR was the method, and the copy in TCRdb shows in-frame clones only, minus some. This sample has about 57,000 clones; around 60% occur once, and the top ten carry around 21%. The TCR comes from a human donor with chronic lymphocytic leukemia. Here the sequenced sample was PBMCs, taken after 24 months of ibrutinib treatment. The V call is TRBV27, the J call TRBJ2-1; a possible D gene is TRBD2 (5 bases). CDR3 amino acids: CASSYEGLARDEQFF. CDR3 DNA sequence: TGTGCCAGCAGTTATGAGGGCCTCGCGAGGGATGAGCAGTTCTTC.